This entry lists 5 T cell receptor beta chains sequenced from one sample in a study of follicular helper T cells after annual influenza vaccination. Profiled with immunoSEQ multiplex PCR; TCRdb holds only in-frame clones, not every one. The profile shows about 16,000 clones, roughly 83% of them singletons. The time point here: 2014-2015 season, 7 days after vaccination. The source material was CXCR5+ CD38- circulating T follicular helper cells from blood, sampled 7 days after influenza vaccination. The subset was: circulating Tfh, non-naive CD4+CXCR5+PD-1+ (ICOS+CD38+ or ICOS-CD38-). The receptors were sampled from an adult who received the influenza vaccine.

The chain uses TRBV5-4 and TRBJ2-7, with TRBD1 matching over 12 bases. The germline V gene encodes CDR1 SGHNT and CDR2 YYREEE (reference sequence). CDR3 size: 15 residues. V was pared by 3 bases and J by 4 bases, with 5 bases of the junction left unmatched. CDR3 sequence (DNA): TGTGCCAGCAGCTACGGGACAGGGGGCGGTTACGAGCAGTACTTC. Translating gives CASSYGTGGGYEQYF.

The chain recombines TRBV7-8 with TRBJ2-5; TRBD1 agrees at 8 bases. From germline, CDR1 is SGHVS and CDR2 FQNEAQ. CDR3 size: 14 residues. V shed 4 bases and J 3 bases; nucleotides not matched to a gene: 4. DNA of the CDR3: TGTGCCAGCAGCTGGTACAGGGGGGAAGAGACCCAGTACTTC. It encodes CASSWYRGEETQYF.

The chain joins TRBV7-2 to TRBJ2-2, with TRBD2 matching over 9 bases. From germline, CDR1 is SGHTA and CDR2 FQGNSA. With 2 bases clipped from V and 6 bases from J, the junction kept 13 bases outside the gene matches. The CDR3 has 18 amino acids. The CDR3 reads CASSLFPGWREGPGELFF. The CDR3 DNA follows: TGTGCCAGCAGCTTATTTCCCGGGTGGCGGGAGGGCCCCGGGGAGCTGTTTTTT.

This clone was counted a few times. The rearrangement uses TRBV28 and TRBJ1-3; a possible D gene is TRBD1 (5 bases). Germline assignment: CDR1 MDHEN and CDR2 SYDVKM. Between the trimmed V and J ends, which lost 3 bases and 0 bases, there was a span of 9 bases. There are 15 residues in the CDR3. CDR3 protein: CASSFTGTSGNTIYF. CDR3 sequence (DNA): TGTGCCAGCAGTTTCACAGGAACCTCTGGAAACACCATATATTTT. Supplemented by reference TRBV28 and TRBJ1-3, the full variable domain reads DVKVTQSSRYLVKRTGEKVFLECVQDMDHENMFWYRQDPGLGLRLIYFSYDVKMKEKGDIPEGYSVSREKKERFSLILESASTNQTSMYLCASSFTGTSGNTIYFGEGSWLTVV.

About this clone itself: Other DNA sequences of this sample code for an identical CDR3. The chain joins TRBV7-9 to TRBJ2-7; 7 positions match TRBD2. The CDR3 covers 13 residues. Germline V gene data show CDR1 as SEHNR and CDR2 as FQNEAQ (reference sequence). Trimming at V came to 3 bases and at J to 2 bases, leaving 1 base not matched to a gene. The CDR3: CASSLLAAYEQYF. CDR3 bases: TGTGCCAGCAGCTTGCTAGCGGCCTACGAGCAGTACTTC. Full variable domain (rest looked up from reference TRBV7-9 and TRBJ2-7): DTGVSQNPRHKITKRGQNVTFRCDPISEHNRLYWYRQTLGQGPEFLTYFQNEAQLEKSRLLSDRFSAERPKGSFSTLEIQRTEQGDSAMYLCASSLLAAYEQYFGPGTRLTVT.